Given below is one T cell receptor beta chain in context. Antigen specificity is unknown. From germline, CDR1 is SGDLS and CDR2 YYNGEE. Trimming took 1 base from V and 4 from J, leaving 14 bases between them. The length of the CDR3 is 15 residues. The sample originates from a study of graft-versus-host responses after intestinal transplantation. Study-level background: Recipients obtained multivisceral, liver-intestinal, or isolated intestinal transplants. All recipients got anti-thymocyte globulin induction, then tacrolimus and steroids for roughly three years. General study findings and limits: Early post-transplant HvG declines showed an association with peak circulating GvH clone levels.

Libraries were prepared by immunoSEQ multiplex PCR; TCRdb keeps only in-frame clonotypes and omits some of them. The table shows some 120,000 clones, with less than 95% occurring only once. The starting material was unstimulated CD4+ T cells sorted from spleen or lymph node cells, obtained before intestinal transplant. The V and J genes are TRBV9 and TRBJ1-1; D possibly corresponds to TRBD1 (5 bases). The clonotype comes from a human donor who received an intestinal transplant. The DNA for the CDR3 is TGTGCCAGCAGCGTATTTATTGGGGGGACCACTGAAGCTTTCTTT. This encodes CASSVFIGGTTEAFF.